One sample yielded the 12 T cell receptor beta chains listed below, sequenced in a study of cytomegalovirus exposure and HLA in healthy donors. Researchers ran the PCR with 60 Vbeta and 13 Jbeta primers. Repertoires were generated with immunoSEQ multiplex PCR, while TCRdb's copy carries only in-frame clones and drops some. The sample shows fewer than 250,000 clones, approximately 68% of them seen only once. The specimen sequenced was PBMCs. Receptor source: a woman in her 30s in good health and CMV-seronegative.

The J gene is TRBJ2-7, the V gene TRBV27, with D unresolved. Looked up from germline, CDR1 is MNHEY and CDR2 is SMNVEV (reference sequence). V lost 3 bases, J lost 5 bases, and 11 bases lay in between. The CDR3 is 13 residues long. The CDR3 protein is CASSFATGDEQYF. CDR3 DNA sequence: TGTGCCAGCAGTTTTGCGACGGGTGACGAGCAGTACTTC.

A few counts support this clone. The gene calls are TRBV18 and TRBJ2-1; 14 bases fit TRBD2. This CDR3 has 16 residues. J lost 7 bases, V lost 0 bases, and 2 bases had no gene match. Germline V lookup: CDR1 KGHSH, CDR2 LQKENI. CDR3 nucleotide sequence: TGTGCCAGCTCACCACCGGGACTAGCGGGGGTGAATGAGCAGTTCTTC. Residues: CASSPPGLAGVNEQFF.

The V gene is TRBV7-9, the J gene TRBJ1-2; D ambiguous. The V and J ends lost 0 bases and 12 bases respectively, with 14 bases between them. From germline, CDR1 is SEHNR and CDR2 FQNEAQ (reference sequence). The CDR3 totals 13 residues. The CDR3 DNA is TGTGCCAGCAGCTTAGCGTTTTTACCCGCGGACACCTTC. Amino acid sequence: CASSLAFLPADTF.

This clone was detected a few times. The chain has TRBV6-1 and TRBJ2-7; 8 bases match TRBD2. In germline, CDR1 is MNHNS, CDR2 SASEGT. V shed 7 bases, J shed 3 bases, and the junction held 2 bases outside the gene matches. The length of the CDR3 is 12 residues. In DNA form, the CDR3 reads TGTGCCAGCACACTAGCGGACTACGAGCAGTACTTC. It yields the protein CASTLADYEQYF.

Here the CDR3 DNA reads TGTGCCAGCAGCTTGCGTTTGTCCGGAGGGGTCACCGGGGAGCTGTTTTTT. This gives the protein CASSLRLSGGVTGELFF. This chain connects TRBV5-4 to TRBJ2-2, with D tentatively TRBD2 (6 bases). Germline V gene sequence: CDR1 SGHNT, CDR2 YYREEE (reference sequence). This CDR3 region has 17 residues. Deletions cut 1 base from V and 4 bases from J, with 17 bases between.

The chain has TRBV18 and TRBJ2-2, with D possibly TRBD2 on 6 matching bases. The V end lost 1 base, the J end lost 4 bases, and 10 bases lay between the germline ends. The CDR3 covers 15 residues. Germline V gene data show CDR1 as KGHSH and CDR2 as LQKENI. CDR3 nucleotides: TGTGCCAGCTCACCACGAGAGGGAGGCACCGGGGAGCTGTTTTTT. Encoded protein: CASSPREGGTGELFF.

The gene calls are TRBV10-1 and TRBJ2-3; 7 bases align to TRBD1. Germline CDR1 is WNHNN and CDR2 is SYGVQD (reference sequence). Unmatched junction bases numbered 5, after V lost 5 bases and J lost 0 bases. CDR3 length: 15 amino acids. CDR3 DNA sequence: TGCGCCAGCAGTACCGGGACAGCCAGCACAGATACGCAGTATTTT. This sequence encodes CASSTGTASTDTQYF.

This clone was recorded a few times. The chain recombines TRBV30 with TRBJ1-1; 7 nucleotides agree with TRBD1. With 5 bases clipped from V and 0 bases from J, the junction kept 6 bases outside the gene matches. This CDR3 has 14 residues. CDR1 GTSNPN and CDR2 SVGIG come from the germline V gene (reference sequence). As DNA, the CDR3 is TGTGCCTGGGGGGCCGGGACAGTGAACACTGAAGCTTTCTTT. Its protein product is CAWGAGTVNTEAFF.

This chain uses TRBV6-6 with TRBJ2-5, with D maybe TRBD1 (5 bases). The CDR3 is made up of 15 amino acids. The germline V gene encodes CDR1 MNHNY and CDR2 SVGAGI (reference sequence). Deletions cut 6 bases from V and 2 bases from J, with 16 bases between. CDR3 DNA: TGTGCCAGCAGGCCCCACCAGGGAATACAAGAGACCCAGTACTTC. This gives the protein CASRPHQGIQETQYF.

V is TRBV29-1 and J is TRBJ1-2; TRBD1 matches 9 bases. V shed 7 bases and J 3 bases; nucleotides not matched to a gene: 3. Germline V gives CDR1 SQVTM, CDR2 ANQGSEA. The CDR3 covers 12 residues. For the CDR3, the DNA is TGCAGCGGCCGGACAGGGGACTATGGCTACACCTTC. Its protein product is CSGRTGDYGYTF.

V gene TRBV30 combines with J gene TRBJ2-7; the D gene is possibly TRBD1 (5 bases). Germline V gene sequence: CDR1 GTSNPN, CDR2 SVGIG (reference sequence). The CDR3 is made up of 15 amino acids. Trimming removed 0 bases at V and 1 base at J, with 13 bases between. The CDR3 protein is CAWSVRPDSSYEQYF. The CDR3, as DNA: TGTGCCTGGAGTGTACGTCCAGACAGTTCCTACGAGCAGTACTTC.

The gene calls are TRBV5-6 and TRBJ1-6; 9 bases match TRBD1. This CDR3 contains 16 residues. CDR1 SGHDT and CDR2 YYEEEE come from the germline V gene. Trimming at V came to 3 bases and at J to 10 bases, leaving 11 bases not matched to a gene. The CDR3 loop reads CASSSSGQGPGSPLHF. For the CDR3, the DNA is TGTGCCAGCAGCTCCTCGGGACAGGGCCCAGGATCACCCCTCCACTTT.